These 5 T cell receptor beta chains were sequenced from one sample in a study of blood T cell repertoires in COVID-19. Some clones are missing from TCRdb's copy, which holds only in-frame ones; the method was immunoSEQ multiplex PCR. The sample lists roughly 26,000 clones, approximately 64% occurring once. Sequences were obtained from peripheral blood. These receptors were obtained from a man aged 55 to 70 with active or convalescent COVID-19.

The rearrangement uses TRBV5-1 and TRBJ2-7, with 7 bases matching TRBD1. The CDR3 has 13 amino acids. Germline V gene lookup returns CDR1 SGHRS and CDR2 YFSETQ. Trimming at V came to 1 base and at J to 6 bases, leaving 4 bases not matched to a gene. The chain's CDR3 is CASSLMTGTEQYF. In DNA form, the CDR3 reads TGCGCCAGCAGCTTGATGACAGGGACCGAGCAGTACTTC.

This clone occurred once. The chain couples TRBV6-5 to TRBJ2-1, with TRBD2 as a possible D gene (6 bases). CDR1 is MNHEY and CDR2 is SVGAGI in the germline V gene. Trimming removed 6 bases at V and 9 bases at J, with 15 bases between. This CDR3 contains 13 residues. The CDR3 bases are TGTGCCAGCAGGTTGTGGCGGGATATTGAGCAGTTCTTC. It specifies CASRLWRDIEQFF.

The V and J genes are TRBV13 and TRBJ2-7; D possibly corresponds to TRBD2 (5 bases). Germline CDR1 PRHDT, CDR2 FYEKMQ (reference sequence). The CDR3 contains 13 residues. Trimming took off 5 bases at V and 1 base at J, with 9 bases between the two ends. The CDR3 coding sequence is TGTGCCAGCAGCCCCGGACTGTCCTACGAGCAGTACTTC. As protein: CASSPGLSYEQYF.

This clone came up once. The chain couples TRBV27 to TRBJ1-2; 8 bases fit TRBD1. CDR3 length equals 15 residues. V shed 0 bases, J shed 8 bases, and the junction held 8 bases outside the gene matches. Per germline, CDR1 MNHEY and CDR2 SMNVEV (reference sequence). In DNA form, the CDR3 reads TGTGCCAGCAGTTTATCGGGCAGGGGGCGGTGGGGCTACACCTTC. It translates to CASSLSGRGRWGYTF.

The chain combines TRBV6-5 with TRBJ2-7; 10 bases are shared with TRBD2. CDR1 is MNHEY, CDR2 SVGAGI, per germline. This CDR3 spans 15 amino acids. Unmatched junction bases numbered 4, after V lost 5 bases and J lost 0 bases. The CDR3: CASSTQRGGSYEQYF. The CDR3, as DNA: TGTGCCAGCAGTACCCAGCGGGGGGGCTCCTACGAGCAGTACTTC.